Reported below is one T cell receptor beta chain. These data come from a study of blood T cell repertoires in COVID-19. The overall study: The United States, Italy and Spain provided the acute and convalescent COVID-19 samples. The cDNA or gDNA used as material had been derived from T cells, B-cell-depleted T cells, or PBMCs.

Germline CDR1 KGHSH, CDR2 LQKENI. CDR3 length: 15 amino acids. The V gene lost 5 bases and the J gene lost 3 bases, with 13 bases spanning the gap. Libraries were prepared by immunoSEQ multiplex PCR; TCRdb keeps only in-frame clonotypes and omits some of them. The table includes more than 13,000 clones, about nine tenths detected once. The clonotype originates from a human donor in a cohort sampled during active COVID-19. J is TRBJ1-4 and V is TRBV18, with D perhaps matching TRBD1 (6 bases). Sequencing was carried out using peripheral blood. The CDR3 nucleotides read TGTGCCAGCTCAGCCGGACAGAGCTCTAATGAAAAACTGTTTTTT. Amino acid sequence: CASSAGQSSNEKLFF.